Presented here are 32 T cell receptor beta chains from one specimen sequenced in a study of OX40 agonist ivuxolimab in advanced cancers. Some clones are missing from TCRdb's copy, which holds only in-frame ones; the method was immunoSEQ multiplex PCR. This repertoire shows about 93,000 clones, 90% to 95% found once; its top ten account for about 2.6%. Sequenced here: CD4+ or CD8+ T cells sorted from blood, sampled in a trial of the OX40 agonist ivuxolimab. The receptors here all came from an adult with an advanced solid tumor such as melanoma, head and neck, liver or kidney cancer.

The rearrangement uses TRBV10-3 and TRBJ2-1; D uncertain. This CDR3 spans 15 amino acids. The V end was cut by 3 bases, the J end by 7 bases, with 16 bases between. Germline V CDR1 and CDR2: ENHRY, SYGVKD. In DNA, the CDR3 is TGTGCCATCAGTGACCCGGGCCTCCATCAGAATGAGCAGTTCTTC. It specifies CAISDPGLHQNEQFF.

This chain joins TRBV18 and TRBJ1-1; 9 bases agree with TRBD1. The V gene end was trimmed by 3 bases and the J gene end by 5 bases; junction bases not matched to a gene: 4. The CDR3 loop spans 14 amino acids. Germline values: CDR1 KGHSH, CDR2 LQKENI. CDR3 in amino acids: CASSPSGQGTEAFF. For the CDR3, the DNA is TGTGCCAGCTCACCCTCCGGACAGGGGACTGAAGCTTTCTTT.

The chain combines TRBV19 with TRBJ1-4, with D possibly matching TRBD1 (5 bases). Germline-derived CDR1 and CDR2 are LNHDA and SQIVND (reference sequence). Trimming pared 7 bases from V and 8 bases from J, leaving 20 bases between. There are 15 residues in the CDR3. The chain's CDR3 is CASTKGSGTREKLFF. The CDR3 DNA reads TGTGCCAGTACTAAAGGGTCGGGGACCCGAGAAAAACTGTTTTTT.

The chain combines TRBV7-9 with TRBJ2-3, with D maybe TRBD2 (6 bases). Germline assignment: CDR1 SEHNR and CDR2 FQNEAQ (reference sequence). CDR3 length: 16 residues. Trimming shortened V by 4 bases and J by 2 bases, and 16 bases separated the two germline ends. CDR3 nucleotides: TGTGCCAGCAGCTCCCAGGCTAGACTAGACACAGATACGCAGTATTTT. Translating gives CASSSQARLDTDTQYF.

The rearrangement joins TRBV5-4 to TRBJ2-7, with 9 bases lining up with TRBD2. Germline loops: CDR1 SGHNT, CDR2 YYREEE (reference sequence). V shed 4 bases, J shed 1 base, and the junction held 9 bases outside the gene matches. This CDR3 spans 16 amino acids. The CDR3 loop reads CASSVGPGLASYEQYF. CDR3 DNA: TGTGCCAGCAGCGTGGGGCCGGGACTAGCTTCCTACGAGCAGTACTTC.

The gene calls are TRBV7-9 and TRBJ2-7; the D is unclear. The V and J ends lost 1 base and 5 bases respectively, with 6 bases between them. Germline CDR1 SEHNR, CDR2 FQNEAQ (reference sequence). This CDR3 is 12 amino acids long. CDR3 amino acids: CASSLVADEQYF. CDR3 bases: TGTGCCAGCAGCTTAGTGGCGGACGAGCAGTACTTC.

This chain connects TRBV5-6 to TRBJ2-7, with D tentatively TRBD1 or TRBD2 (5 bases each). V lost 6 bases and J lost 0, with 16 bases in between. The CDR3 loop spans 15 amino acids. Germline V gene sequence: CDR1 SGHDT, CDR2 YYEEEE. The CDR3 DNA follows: TGTGCCAGCACCCGGGACGCCAGGAGCTCCTACGAGCAGTACTTC. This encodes CASTRDARSSYEQYF.

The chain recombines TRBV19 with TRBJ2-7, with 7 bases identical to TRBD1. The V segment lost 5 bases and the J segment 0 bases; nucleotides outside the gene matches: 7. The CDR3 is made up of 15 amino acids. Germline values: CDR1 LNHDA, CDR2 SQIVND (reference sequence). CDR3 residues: CASSPRDSLSYEQYF. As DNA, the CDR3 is TGTGCCAGTAGTCCTCGGGACAGCCTCTCCTACGAGCAGTACTTC.

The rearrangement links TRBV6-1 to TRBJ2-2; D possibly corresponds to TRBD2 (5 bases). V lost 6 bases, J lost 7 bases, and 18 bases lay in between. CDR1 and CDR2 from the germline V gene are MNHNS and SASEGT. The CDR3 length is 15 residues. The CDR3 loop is CASSLGEGLGGELFF. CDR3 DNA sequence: TGTGCCAGCAGCCTGGGAGAGGGCTTGGGCGGGGAGCTGTTTTTT.

The CDR3 here is CASSFGSRGPNTEAFF. The CDR3 nucleotides read TGCGCCAGCAGCTTCGGCTCCAGGGGCCCGAACACTGAAGCTTTCTTT. The chain carries TRBV5-1 and TRBJ1-1, with D possibly being TRBD1 (6 bases). Germline assignment: CDR1 SGHRS and CDR2 YFSETQ. This CDR3 has 16 residues. The V gene lost 2 bases and the J gene lost 1 base, with 15 bases spanning the gap.

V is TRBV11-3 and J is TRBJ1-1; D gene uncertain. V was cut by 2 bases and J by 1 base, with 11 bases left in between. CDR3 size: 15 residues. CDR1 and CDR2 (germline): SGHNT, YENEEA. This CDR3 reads CASSLRPGPNTEAFF. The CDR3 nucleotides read TGTGCCAGCAGCTTACGTCCGGGTCCGAACACTGAAGCTTTCTTT.

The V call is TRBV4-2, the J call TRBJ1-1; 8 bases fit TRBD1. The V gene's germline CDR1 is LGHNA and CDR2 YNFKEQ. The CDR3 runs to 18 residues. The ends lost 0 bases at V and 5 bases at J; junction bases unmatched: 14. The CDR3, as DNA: TGTGCCAGCAGCCAAGATCCCCACGTCAGGGGGCGGCGGACTGAAGCTTTCTTT. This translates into CASSQDPHVRGRRTEAFF.

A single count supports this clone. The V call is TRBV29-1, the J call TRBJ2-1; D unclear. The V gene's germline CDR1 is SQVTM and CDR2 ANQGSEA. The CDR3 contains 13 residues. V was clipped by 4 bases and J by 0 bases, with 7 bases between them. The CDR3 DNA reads TGCAGCGTTGTAGGCTACTCCTACAATGAGCAGTTCTTC. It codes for CSVVGYSYNEQFF.

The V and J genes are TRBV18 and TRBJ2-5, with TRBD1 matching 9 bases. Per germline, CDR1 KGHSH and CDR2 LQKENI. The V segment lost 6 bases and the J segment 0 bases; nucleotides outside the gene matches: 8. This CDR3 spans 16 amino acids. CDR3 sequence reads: CASSGQGDSNQETQYF. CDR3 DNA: TGTGCCAGCTCGGGACAGGGCGACTCCAACCAAGAGACCCAGTACTTC.

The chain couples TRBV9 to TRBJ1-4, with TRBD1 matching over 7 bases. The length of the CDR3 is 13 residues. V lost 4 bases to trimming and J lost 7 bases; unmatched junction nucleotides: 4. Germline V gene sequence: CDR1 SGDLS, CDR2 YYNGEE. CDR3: CASSSRDSEKLFF. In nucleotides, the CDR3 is TGTGCCAGCAGCTCCCGGGACAGTGAAAAACTGTTTTTT.

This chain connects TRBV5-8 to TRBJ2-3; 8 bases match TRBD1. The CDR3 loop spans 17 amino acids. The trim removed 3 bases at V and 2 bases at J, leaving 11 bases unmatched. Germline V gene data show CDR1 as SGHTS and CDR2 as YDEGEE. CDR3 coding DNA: TGTGCCAGCAGCTATTCCTCGGGGACAGGACTCACAGATACGCAGTATTTT. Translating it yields CASSYSSGTGLTDTQYF. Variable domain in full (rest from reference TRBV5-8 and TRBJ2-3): EAGVTQSPTHLIKTRGQQATLRCSPISGHTSVYWYQQALGLGLQFLLWYDEGEERNRGNFPPRFSGRQFPNYSSELNVNALELEDSALYLCASSYSSGTGLTDTQYFGPGTRLTVL.

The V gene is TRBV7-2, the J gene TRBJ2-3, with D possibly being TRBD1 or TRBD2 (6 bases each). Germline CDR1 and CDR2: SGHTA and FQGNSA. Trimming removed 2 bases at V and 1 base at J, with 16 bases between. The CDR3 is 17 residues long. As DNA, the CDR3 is TGTGCCAGCAGCTTATTCGGGGGCGGACTACGCACAGATACGCAGTATTTT. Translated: CASSLFGGGLRTDTQYF.

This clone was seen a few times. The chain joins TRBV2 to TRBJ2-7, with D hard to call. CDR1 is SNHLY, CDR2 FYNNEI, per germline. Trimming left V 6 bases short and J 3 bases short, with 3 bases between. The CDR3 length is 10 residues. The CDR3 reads CASRSYEQYF. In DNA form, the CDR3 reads TGTGCCAGCAGGAGCTACGAGCAGTACTTC.

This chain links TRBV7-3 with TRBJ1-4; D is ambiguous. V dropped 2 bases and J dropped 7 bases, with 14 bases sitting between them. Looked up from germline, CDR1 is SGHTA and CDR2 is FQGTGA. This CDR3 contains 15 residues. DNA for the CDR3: TGTGCCAGCAGCTTAGGCGGAGGCGTAGGTGAAAAACTGTTTTTT. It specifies CASSLGGGVGEKLFF.

In nucleotides, the CDR3 is TGTGCCACCAGCATCGGCAGATCGAGCAATCAGCCCCAGCATTTT. This codes for CATSIGRSSNQPQHF. V gene TRBV15 combines with J gene TRBJ1-5; no firm D call. Trimming cost V 4 bases and J 1 base, with 11 bases left between them. This CDR3 spans 15 amino acids. The germline V gene has CDR1 LNHNV and CDR2 YYDKDF (reference sequence).

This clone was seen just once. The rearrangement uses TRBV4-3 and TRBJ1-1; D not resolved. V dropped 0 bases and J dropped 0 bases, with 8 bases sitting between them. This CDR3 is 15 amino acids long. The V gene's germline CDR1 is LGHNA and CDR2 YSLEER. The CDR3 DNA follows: TGCGCCAGCAGCCAAGATCGGGTAATGAACACTGAAGCTTTCTTT. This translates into CASSQDRVMNTEAFF.

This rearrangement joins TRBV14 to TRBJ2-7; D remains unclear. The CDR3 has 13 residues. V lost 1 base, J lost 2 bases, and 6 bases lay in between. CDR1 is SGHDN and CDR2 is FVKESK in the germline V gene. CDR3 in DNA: TGTGCCAGCAGCCAAGTCGGTGCCTACGAGCAGTACTTC. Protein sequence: CASSQVGAYEQYF.

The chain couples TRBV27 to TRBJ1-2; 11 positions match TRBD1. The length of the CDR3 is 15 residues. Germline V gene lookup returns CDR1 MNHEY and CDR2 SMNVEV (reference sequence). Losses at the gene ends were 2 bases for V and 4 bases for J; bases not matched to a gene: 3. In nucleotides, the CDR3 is TGTGCCAGCAGTTTAAGGACAGGGGGCGTCTATGGCTACACCTTC. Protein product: CASSLRTGGVYGYTF.

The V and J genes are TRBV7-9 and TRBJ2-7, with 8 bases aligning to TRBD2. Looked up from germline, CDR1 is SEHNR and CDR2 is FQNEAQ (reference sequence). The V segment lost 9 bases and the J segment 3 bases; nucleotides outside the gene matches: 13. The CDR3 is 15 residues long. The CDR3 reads CASGSSGIRGYEQYF. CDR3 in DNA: TGTGCCAGTGGCAGTAGCGGGATAAGAGGCTACGAGCAGTACTTC.

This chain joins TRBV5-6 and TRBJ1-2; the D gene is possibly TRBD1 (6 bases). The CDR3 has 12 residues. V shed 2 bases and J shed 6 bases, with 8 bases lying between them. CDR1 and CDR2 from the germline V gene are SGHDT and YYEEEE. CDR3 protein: CASSLRGDGYTF. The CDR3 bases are TGTGCCAGCAGCTTAAGGGGGGATGGCTACACCTTC.

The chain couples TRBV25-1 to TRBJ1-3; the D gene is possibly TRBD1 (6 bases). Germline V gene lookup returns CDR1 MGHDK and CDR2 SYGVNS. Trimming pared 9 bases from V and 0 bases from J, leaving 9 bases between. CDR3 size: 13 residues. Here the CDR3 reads CASGQYSGNTIYF. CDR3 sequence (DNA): TGTGCCAGTGGACAGTACTCTGGAAACACCATATATTTT. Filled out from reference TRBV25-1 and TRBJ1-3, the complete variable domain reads EADIYQTPRYLVIGTGKKITLECSQTMGHDKMYWYQQDPGMELHLIHYSYGVNSTEKGDLSSESTVSRIRTEHFPLTLESARPSHTSQYLCASGQYSGNTIYFGEGSWLTVV.

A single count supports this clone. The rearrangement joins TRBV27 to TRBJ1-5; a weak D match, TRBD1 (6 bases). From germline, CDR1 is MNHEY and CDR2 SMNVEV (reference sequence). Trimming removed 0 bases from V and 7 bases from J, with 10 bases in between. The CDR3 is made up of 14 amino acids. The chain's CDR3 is CASSLSQGGQPQHF. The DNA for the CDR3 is TGTGCCAGCAGTTTATCACAGGGTGGCCAGCCCCAGCATTTT.

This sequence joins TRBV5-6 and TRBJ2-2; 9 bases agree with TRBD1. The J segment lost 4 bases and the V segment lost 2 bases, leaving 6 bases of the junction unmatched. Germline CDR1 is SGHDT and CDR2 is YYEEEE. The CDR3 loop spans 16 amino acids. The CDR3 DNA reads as TGTGCCAGCAGCTTCGCGCCGACAGGGGGCACCGGGGAGCTGTTTTTT. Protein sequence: CASSFAPTGGTGELFF.

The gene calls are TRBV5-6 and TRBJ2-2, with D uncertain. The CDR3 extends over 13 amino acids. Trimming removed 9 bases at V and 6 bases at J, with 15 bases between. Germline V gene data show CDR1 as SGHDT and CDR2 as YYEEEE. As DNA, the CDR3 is TGTGCCACCTCGGGCCTGACGGCCGGGGAGCTGTTTTTT. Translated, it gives CATSGLTAGELFF.

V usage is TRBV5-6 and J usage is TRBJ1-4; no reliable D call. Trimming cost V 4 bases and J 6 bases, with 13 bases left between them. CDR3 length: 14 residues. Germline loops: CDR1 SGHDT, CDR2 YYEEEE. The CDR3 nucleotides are TGTGCCAGCAGCCGGAGAACCCGGGATGAAAAACTGTTTTTT. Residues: CASSRRTRDEKLFF.

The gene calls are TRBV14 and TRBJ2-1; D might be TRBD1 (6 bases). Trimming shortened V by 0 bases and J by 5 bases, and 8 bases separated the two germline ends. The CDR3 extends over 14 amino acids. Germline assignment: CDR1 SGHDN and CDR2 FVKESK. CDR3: CASSQDPGDNEQFF. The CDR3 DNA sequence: TGTGCCAGCAGCCAAGACCCAGGGGACAATGAGCAGTTCTTC.

Here the CDR3 DNA reads TGCGCCAGCAGCTCTACAGGGTCCTACAATGAGCAGTTCTTC. Translation gives CASSSTGSYNEQFF. This rearrangement joins TRBV5-1 to TRBJ2-1; D might be TRBD1 (6 bases). The V gene lost 3 bases and the J gene lost 1 base, with 8 bases spanning the gap. The CDR3 contains 14 residues. Germline V gives CDR1 SGHRS, CDR2 YFSETQ.